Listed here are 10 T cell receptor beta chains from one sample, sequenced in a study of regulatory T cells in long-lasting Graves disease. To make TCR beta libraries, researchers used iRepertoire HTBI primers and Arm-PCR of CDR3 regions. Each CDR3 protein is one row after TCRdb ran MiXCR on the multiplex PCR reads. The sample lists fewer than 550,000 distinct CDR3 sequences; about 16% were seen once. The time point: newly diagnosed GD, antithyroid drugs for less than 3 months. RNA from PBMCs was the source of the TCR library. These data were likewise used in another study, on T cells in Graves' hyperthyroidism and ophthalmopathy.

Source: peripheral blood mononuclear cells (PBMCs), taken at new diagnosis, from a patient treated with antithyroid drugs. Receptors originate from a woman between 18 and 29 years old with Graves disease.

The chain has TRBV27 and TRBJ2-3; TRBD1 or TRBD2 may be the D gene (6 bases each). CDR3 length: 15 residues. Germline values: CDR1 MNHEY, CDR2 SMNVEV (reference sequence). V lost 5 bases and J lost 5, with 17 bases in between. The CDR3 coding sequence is TGTGCCAGCAGTGGACGGGGGCGTAGAATAGATACGCAGTATTTT. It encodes CASSGRGRRIDTQYF.

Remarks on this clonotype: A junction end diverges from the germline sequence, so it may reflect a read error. CDR3 amino acids: CASSRRQGRYEQYF. The CDR3 DNA sequence: TGTGCCAGTAGTCGAAGGCAGGGGCGCTACGAGCAATACTTC. The genes are TRBV19 and TRBJ2-7; D perhaps matches TRBD1 (6 bases). The CDR3 consists of 14 residues. CDR1 and CDR2 from the germline V gene are LNHDA and SQIVND (reference sequence). The entire variable domain, with the rest obtained from reference TRBV19 and TRBJ2-7, is as follows: DGGITQSPKYLFRKEGQNVTLSCEQNLNHDAMYWYRQDPGQGLRLIYYSQIVNDFQKGDIAEGYSVSREKKESFPLTVTSAQKNPTAFYLCASSRRQGRYEQYFGPGTRLTVT.

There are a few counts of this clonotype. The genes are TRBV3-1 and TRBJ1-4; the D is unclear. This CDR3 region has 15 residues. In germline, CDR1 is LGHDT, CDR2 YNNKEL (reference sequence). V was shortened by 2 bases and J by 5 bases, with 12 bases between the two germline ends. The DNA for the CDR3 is TGTGCCAGCAGCCAATCACGGGCCAAGAATGAAAAACTGTTTTTT. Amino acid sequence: CASSQSRAKNEKLFF.

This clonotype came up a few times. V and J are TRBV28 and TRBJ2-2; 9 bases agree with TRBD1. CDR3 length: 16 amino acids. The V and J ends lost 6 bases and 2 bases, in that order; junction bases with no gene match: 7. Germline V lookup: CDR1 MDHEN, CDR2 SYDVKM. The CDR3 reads CASRDRTGANTGELFF. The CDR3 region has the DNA TGTGCCAGCAGGGACCGGACAGGGGCCAACACCGGGGAGCTGTTTTTT.

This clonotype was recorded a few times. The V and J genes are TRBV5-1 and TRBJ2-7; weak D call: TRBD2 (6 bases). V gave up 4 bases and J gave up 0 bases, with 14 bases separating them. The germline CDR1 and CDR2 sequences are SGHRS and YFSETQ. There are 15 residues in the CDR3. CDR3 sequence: CASSNNTSSSYEQYF. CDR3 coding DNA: TGCGCCAGCAGCAATAACACTAGCAGCTCCTACGAGCAGTACTTC.

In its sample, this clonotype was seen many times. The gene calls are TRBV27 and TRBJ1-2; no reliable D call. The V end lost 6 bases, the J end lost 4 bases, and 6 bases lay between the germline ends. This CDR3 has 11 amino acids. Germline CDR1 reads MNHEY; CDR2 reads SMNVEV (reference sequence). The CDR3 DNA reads TGTGCCAGCAGGTTTACCTATGGCTACACCTTC. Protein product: CASRFTYGYTF.

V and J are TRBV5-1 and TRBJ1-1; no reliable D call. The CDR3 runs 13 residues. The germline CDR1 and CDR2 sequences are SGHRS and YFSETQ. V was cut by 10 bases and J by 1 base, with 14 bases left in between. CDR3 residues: CASQREANTEAFF. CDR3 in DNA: TGCGCCTCTCAAAGGGAGGCGAACACTGAAGCTTTCTTT. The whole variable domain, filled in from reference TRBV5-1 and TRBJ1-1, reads KAGVTQTPRYLIKTRGQQVTLSCSPISGHRSVSWYQQTPGQGLQFLFEYFSETQRNKGNFPGRFSGRQFSNSRSEMNVSTLELGDSALYLCASQREANTEAFFGQGTRLTVV.

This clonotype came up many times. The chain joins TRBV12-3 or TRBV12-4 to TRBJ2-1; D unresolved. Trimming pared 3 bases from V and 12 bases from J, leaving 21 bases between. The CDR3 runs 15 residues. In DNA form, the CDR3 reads TGTGCCAGCAGTTTGGGTCACGGTTCCCTTATGGTGCAGTTCTTC. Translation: CASSLGHGSLMVQFF.

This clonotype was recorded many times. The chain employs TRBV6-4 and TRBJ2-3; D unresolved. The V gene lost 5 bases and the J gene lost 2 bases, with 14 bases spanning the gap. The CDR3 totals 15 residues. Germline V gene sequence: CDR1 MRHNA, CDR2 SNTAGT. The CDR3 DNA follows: TGTGCCAGCAGTCTGGACGCCGCCAACACAGATACGCAGTATTTT. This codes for CASSLDAANTDTQYF.

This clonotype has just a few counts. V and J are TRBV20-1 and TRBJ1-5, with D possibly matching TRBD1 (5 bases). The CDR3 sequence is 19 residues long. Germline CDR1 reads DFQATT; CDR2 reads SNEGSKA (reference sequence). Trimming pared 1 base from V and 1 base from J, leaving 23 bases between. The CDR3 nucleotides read TGCAGTGCTAGAGTTGTGAGGGACCGAAGATCAACAAGCAATCAGCCCCAGCATTTT. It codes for CSARVVRDRRSTSNQPQHF.